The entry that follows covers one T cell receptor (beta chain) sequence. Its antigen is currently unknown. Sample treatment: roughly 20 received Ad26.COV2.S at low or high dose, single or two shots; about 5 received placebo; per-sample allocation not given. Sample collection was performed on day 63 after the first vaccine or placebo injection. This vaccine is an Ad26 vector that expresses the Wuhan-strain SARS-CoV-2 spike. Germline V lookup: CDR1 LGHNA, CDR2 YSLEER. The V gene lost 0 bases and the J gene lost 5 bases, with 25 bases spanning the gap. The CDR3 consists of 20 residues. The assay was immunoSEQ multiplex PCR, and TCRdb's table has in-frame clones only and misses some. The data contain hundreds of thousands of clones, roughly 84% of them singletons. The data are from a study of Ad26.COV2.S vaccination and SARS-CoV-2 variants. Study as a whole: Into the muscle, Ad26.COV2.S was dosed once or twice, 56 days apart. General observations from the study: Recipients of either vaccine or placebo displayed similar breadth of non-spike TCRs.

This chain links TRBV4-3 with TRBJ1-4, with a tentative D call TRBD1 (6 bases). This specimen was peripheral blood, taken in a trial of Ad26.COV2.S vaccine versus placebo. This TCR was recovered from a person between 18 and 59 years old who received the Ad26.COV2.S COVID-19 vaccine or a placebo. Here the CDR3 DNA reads TGCGCCAGCAGCCAAGATCTTGTTCGTGGATCGGGGACATCGAATGAAAAACTGTTTTTT. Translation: CASSQDLVRGSGTSNEKLFF.